This T cell receptor (beta chain) was identified in a study of blood T cell repertoires in COVID-19. Study-wide background: There were acute and convalescent COVID-19 samples, and they came from the United States, Italy and Spain. PBMCs, B-cell-depleted T cells, or T cells provided the cDNA or gDNA that made up the material.

The ends lost 1 base at V and 7 bases at J; junction bases unmatched: 19. This CDR3 comprises 18 residues. Per germline, CDR1 MDHEN and CDR2 SYDVKM. As originally analysed: Amplification of reference gene primers was used by the study to estimate nucleated cell counts. Assay: immunoSEQ multiplex PCR; the TCRdb copy retains only in-frame clones and omits some. V, J and clone size were drawn from that table, and D and trimming were deduced from the DNA. Of tens of thousands of clones listed, about 88% were seen once; the top ten hold roughly a tenth. The V call is TRBV28, the J call TRBJ2-7; 7 nucleotides agree with TRBD1. The TCR sequence derives from a human donor in a cohort sampled during active COVID-19. Material: peripheral blood. CDR3 coding DNA: TGTGCCAGCAGTTTATTCGGAACCACAGGGGATGGTATGAGAGAGCAGTACTTC. Amino acid sequence: CASSLFGTTGDGMREQYF.